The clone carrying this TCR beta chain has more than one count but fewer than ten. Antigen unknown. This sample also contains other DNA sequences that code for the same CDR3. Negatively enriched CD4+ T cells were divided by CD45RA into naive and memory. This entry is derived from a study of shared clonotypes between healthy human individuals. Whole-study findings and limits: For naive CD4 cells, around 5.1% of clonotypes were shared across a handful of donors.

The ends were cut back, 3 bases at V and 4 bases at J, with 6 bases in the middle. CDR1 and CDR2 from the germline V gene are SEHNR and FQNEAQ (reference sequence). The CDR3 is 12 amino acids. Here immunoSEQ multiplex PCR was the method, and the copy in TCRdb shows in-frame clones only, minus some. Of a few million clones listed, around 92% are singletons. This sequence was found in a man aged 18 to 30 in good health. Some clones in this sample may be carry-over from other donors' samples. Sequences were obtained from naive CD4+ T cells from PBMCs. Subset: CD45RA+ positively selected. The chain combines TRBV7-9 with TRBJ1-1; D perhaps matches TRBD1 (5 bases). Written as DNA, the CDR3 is TGTGCCAGCAGCTTGGACACCACTGAAGCTTTCTTT. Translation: CASSLDTTEAFF.